The 5 T cell receptor beta chains presented below share a single source sample, sequenced in a study of T-cell memory formation after mild COVID-19 (dated by TCRdb to the early 2020s). The library relied on 5' RACE. For sequencing, an Illumina NovaSeq 6000 was employed. TCRdb ran its own pipeline on the public reads, namely fastp trimming at Q25 and MiXCR clone calling, and kept in-frame beta chains. Here each entry gathers all rows of one CDR3 protein and keeps the most common genes and DNA. This sample lists under 300,000 distinct CDR3 sequences; about a sixth were detected once. The ten top clones hold approximately 3.4% of the sample. The source material was PBMCs or a T cell subset sorted from them (not recorded which). All receptors derive from a man in his late teens or twenties who had mild COVID-19 (a few samples of this study predate the infection). The sample titles of this study are shuffled in the database, so cell type and time point are left out; the donor was told from shared clones.

In this sample, this clonotype turned up a few times. V and J are TRBV6-5 and TRBJ2-5; D possibly corresponds to TRBD1 (5 bases). Deletions cut 5 bases from V and 4 bases from J, with 17 bases between. Germline-derived CDR1 and CDR2 are MNHEY and SVGAGI. The CDR3 is 15 residues long. Here the CDR3 reads CASSIGHRLGETQYF. CDR3 DNA sequence: TGTGCCAGCAGTATCGGACACCGCCTGGGAGAGACCCAGTACTTC.

V gene TRBV5-1 combines with J gene TRBJ2-1; D perhaps matches TRBD1 (6 bases). Germline V CDR1 and CDR2: SGHRS, YFSETQ. The V end lost 4 bases, the J end lost 8 bases, and 22 bases lay between the germline ends. CDR3 size: 16 residues. This chain's CDR3 is CASSPQGGWTGDEQFF. The DNA for the CDR3 is TGCGCCAGCAGCCCTCAAGGGGGATGGACTGGCGATGAGCAGTTCTTC.

This clonotype was recorded a few times. The V gene is TRBV7-3, the J gene TRBJ2-3; possibly TRBD1 for D (5 bases). Germline V CDR1 and CDR2: SGHTA, FQGTGA. Between the trimmed V and J ends, which lost 2 bases and 2 bases, there was a span of 14 bases. The CDR3 length is 16 residues. CDR3 loop: CASSLGQGTYTDTQYF. The DNA for the CDR3 is TGTGCCAGCAGCTTAGGGCAGGGCACATACACAGATACGCAGTATTTT.

This chain links TRBV3-1 with TRBJ1-2; 8 bases are shared with TRBD1. Looked up from germline, CDR1 is LGHDT and CDR2 is YNNKEL (reference sequence). The V and J ends lost 1 base and 7 bases, in that order; junction bases with no gene match: 8. The CDR3 loop spans 15 amino acids. In nucleotides, the CDR3 is TGTGCCAGCAGCCAAGCTAGGGCAGGGGGCTCTGGCTACACCTTC. Amino acid sequence: CASSQARAGGSGYTF.

This clonotype was found a few times. J is TRBJ1-1 and V is TRBV15; D is possibly TRBD1 (6 bases). The CDR3 consists of 15 residues. Germline CDR1 LNHNV, CDR2 YYDKDF (reference sequence). V shed 7 bases and J shed 5 bases, with 20 bases lying between them. The CDR3 region has the DNA TGTGCCACCACCCCGTGGGGGGGGCAAGGGACTGAAGCTTTCTTT. Protein product: CATTPWGGQGTEAFF.